One and the same sample provided the 3 T cell receptor beta chains below, sequenced in a study of T cell responses to AZD1222 COVID-19 vaccine. TCRdb's table, derived via immunoSEQ multiplex PCR, lists solely in-frame clones and lacks some. The data show about 120,000 clones, about 90% seen once. Sample: peripheral blood, taken on day 0 of AZD1222 vaccination. These receptors all stem from an adult in good health.

The chain is built from TRBV23-1 and TRBJ1-5; no reliable D call. TRBV23-1 is treated as an ORF (open reading frame) with a function not yet certain. The germline V and J ends were trimmed by 8 bases and 10 bases, with 3 bases remaining between them. The CDR3 runs 8 residues. CDR3 loop: CASQPQHF. CDR3 in DNA: TGCGCCAGCCAACCCCAGCATTTT.

This chain joins TRBV5-4 and TRBJ1-6, with D possibly TRBD1 on 5 matching bases. CDR3 length: 18 amino acids. The germline gives CDR1 SGHNT, CDR2 YYREEE (reference sequence). Trimming took 4 bases from V and 0 from J, leaving 17 bases between them. In DNA form, the CDR3 reads TGTGCCAGCAGCCCGGGGGACGCCTCAAGCTCCTATAATTCACCCCTCCACTTT. Its translation: CASSPGDASSSYNSPLHF.

The rearrangement links TRBV12-3 or TRBV12-4 to TRBJ2-1; D remains ambiguous. V was clipped by 3 bases and J by 9 bases, with 9 bases between them. The CDR3 loop spans 12 amino acids. The CDR3 protein is CASSFRPGEQFF. The CDR3, as DNA: TGTGCCAGCAGTTTCCGCCCGGGTGAGCAGTTCTTC.